This T cell receptor (beta chain) derives from a study of CD4 T cells in relation to SARS-CoV-2 and coronaviruses. Study-level background: After roughly 11 days of antigen culture, PBMC TCR beta CDR3s were sequenced.

Points from the study as a whole: No crossreactivity against non-spike viral proteins was tested here.

Here immunoSEQ multiplex PCR was the method, and the copy in TCRdb shows in-frame clones only, minus some. The repertoire holds 28,000 or so clones, with around 73% as singletons. Unexposed donor CD4+ T cells date from about 2011-2019, before the COVID-19 pandemic. Isolation of CD4+ T cells took place after nine to ten days in culture. Testing used SARS-CoV-2 S/N and four cold-coronavirus spikes on unexposed-donor CD4+ T cells, cells permitting. Cultures held roughly 2 million PBMCs per well with roughly 10 IU/ml IL-2. With respect to this clone: The antigen is undetermined.

The specimen sequenced was CD4+ T cells from PBMCs, cultured in vitro. This sequence was found in a human donor in good health.

CDR3 protein: CASSGLAGAGGQFF. The CDR3 DNA reads as TGTGCCAGCTCCGGACTAGCGGGAGCCGGAGGGCAGTTCTTC. This chain links TRBV18 with TRBJ2-1, with TRBD2 matching over 13 bases. This CDR3 spans 14 amino acids. Losses at the gene ends were 6 bases for V and 12 bases for J; bases not matched to a gene: 8. Germline V gene lookup returns CDR1 KGHSH and CDR2 LQKENI. The variable domain in full, with the rest retrieved from reference TRBV18 and TRBJ2-1, is NAGVMQNPRHLVRRRGQEARLRCSPMKGHSHVYWYRQLPEEGLKFMVYLQKENIIDESGMPKERFSAEFPKEGPSILRIQQVVRGDSAAYFCASSGLAGAGGQFFGPGTRLTVL.